This entry describes one T cell receptor beta chain. This entry belongs to a study of blood T cell repertoires in COVID-19. Study information: Sites in the United States, Italy and Spain provided acute and convalescent COVID-19 samples. Sample material is recorded as cDNA or gDNA derived from T cells, B-cell-depleted T cells, or PBMCs.

V lost 6 bases and J 4 bases, leaving 12 bases between the germline ends. Germline V gene lookup returns CDR1 MNHEY and CDR2 SVGAGI. This CDR3 is built from 14 residues. Enrolled during active infection, Seattle patients were then followed longitudinally. Authors' data handling: Quantification of nucleated cells was approximated via reference gene primer amplification. Method: immunoSEQ multiplex PCR; TCRdb's copy keeps in-frame clones and lacks some. The DNA gave D and trimming, while V, J and clone size come from that table. The sample includes 390,000 or so clones, about 90% of them seen just once.

The sample taken for sequencing was peripheral blood. This receptor was taken from a woman aged 25-40 years with COVID-19, enrolled during active disease. The chain couples TRBV6-5 to TRBJ2-2; D ambiguous. DNA of the CDR3: TGTGCCAGCAGCCCGAACGATAGCACCGGGGAGCTGTTTTTT. Amino acids: CASSPNDSTGELFF.